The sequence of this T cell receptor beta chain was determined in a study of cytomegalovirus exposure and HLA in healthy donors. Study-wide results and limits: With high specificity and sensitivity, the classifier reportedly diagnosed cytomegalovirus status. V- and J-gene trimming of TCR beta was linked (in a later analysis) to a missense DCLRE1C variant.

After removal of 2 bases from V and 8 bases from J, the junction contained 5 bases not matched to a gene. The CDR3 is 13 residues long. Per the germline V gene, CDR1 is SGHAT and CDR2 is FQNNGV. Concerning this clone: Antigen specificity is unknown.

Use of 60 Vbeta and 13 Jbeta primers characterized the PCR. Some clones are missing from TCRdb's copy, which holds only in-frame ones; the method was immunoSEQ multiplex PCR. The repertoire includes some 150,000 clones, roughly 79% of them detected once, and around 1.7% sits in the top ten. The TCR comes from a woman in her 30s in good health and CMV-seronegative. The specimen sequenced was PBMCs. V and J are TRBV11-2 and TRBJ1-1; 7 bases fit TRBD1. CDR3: CASSLYPDREAFF. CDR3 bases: TGTGCCAGCAGCTTATACCCGGACAGGGAAGCTTTCTTT.